The following is a TCR beta chain sequence with its context. This sample is part of a study of blood T cells in healthy people across ages. Primers used in a second PCR of roughly 6 to 11 cycles were a sample-barcoded 5' primer and a J-beta primer mix. Every single cDNA molecule received a tag from a template-switch adaptor with 12 random nucleotides. MiXCR, run by TCRdb on the 5' RACE reads, gives a single entry per CDR3 protein. The sample lists some 800,000 distinct CDR3 sequences, more than 40% seen once, with around 21% in the top ten. This sequence originates from a man in his sixties in good health. Sequenced: blood.

The CDR3 spells CASVGAGGLRTEAFF. For the CDR3, the DNA is TGTGCCAGTGTTGGAGCAGGGGGCTTACGCACTGAAGCTTTCTTT. The rearrangement links TRBV7-9 to TRBJ1-1; 8 nucleotides agree with TRBD1. Unmatched junction bases numbered 13, after V lost 9 bases and J lost 4 bases. Germline assignment: CDR1 SEHNR and CDR2 FQNEAQ (reference sequence). This CDR3 comprises 15 residues.